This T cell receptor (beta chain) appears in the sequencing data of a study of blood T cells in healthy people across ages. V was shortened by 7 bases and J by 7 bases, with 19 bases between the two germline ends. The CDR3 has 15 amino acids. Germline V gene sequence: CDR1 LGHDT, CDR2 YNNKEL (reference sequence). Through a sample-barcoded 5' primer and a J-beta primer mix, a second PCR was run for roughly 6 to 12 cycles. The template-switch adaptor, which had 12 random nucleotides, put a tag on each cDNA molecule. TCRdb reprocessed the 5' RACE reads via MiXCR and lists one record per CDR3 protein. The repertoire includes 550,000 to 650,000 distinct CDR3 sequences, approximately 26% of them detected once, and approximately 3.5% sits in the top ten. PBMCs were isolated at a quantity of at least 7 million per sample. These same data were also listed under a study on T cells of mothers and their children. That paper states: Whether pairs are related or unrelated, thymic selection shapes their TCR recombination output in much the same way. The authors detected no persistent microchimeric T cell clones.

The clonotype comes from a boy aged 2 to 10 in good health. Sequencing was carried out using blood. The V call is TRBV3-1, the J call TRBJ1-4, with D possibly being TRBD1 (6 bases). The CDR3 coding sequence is TGTGCCAGCAAACGGAGGGGGGCTGTTGGTGAAAAACTGTTTTTT. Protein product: CASKRRGAVGEKLFF.